Listed below are T cell receptor beta chains from one sample, sequenced in a study of blood T cell repertoires in COVID-19. The repertoire was sequenced with immunoSEQ multiplex PCR; TCRdb's copy has only in-frame clones and lacks some. The sample records approximately 120,000 clones, roughly 90% being singletons. Sequenced: peripheral blood. The origin of the receptors is a human donor with acute or convalescent COVID-19. The donor label of this sample is uncertain. CDR3s include the opening cysteine and the closing phenylalanine or tryptophan.

v_gene	j_gene	CDR3aa
TRBV3-1/TRBV3-2	TRBJ2-1	CASSRPGGTSGDNEQFF
TRBV10-3	TRBJ2-1	CAISAFGTVHNEQFF
TRBV28	TRBJ2-3	CASRPGQDTDTQYF
TRBV15	TRBJ1-2	CATSREDIGYGYTF
TRBV28	TRBJ2-7	CASSSVRWQYF
TRBV5-1	TRBJ2-4	CASSLGQLAKNIQYF
TRBV6-4	TRBJ1-3	CASSDFRDSSPLGNTIYF
TRBV28	TRBJ2-7	CASSFWASSSYEQYF
TRBV5-1	TRBJ1-2	CASSLVPANYGYTF
TRBV7-8	TRBJ1-1	CASSLYGNTEAFF
TRBV30	TRBJ1-1	CAWRTTGITEAFF
TRBV3-1/TRBV3-2	TRBJ1-1	CASSPSLPLNTEAFF
TRBV14	TRBJ2-3	CASSQDLPGGVDTQYF
TRBV5-1	TRBJ2-1	CASSWAGQVSYNEQFF
TRBV28	TRBJ2-1	CASSTGLAGPSYNEQFF
TRBV19	TRBJ1-5	CASSSGQGVQPQHF
TRBV3-1/TRBV3-2	TRBJ2-1	CASSQETRTYNEQFF
TRBV7-2	TRBJ2-2	CASSSLRGGSGELFF
TRBV4-3	TRBJ2-7	CASSQVASSYEQYF
TRBV7-8	TRBJ1-2	CASTPDRGPLGGYTF
TRBV6-6	TRBJ1-5	CASSYVGSHSNQPQHF
TRBV2	TRBJ1-5	CASSHRWAASYSNQPQHF
TRBV7-9	TRBJ1-2	CASSPQGGEGYTF
TRBV5-1	TRBJ1-2	CASSKTDRDYGYTF
TRBV4-3	TRBJ2-7	CASSQDRDRVGYEQYF
TRBV12-3/TRBV12-4	TRBJ2-5	CATRGEGVETQYF
TRBV3-1/TRBV3-2	TRBJ1-4	CASSQDRRGKLFF
TRBV4-3	TRBJ2-5	CASSQQLAGYEETQYF
TRBV6-5	TRBJ1-1	CASSLNGVRREAFF
TRBV28	TRBJ1-6	CASRQGRINSPLHF
TRBV10-3	TRBJ1-1	CATGGPGGERNTEAFF
TRBV3-1/TRBV3-2	TRBJ1-5	CASSQFGENQPQHF
TRBV9	TRBJ2-1	CASSVGASLPNNEQFF
TRBV5-5	TRBJ2-2	CASTSKAGGSGELFF
TRBV12-2	TRBJ2-7	CASRPPLGDRDENEQYF
TRBV7-3	TRBJ2-3	CATARTGFNGDTQYF
TRBV5-6	TRBJ1-5	CASSEQGRDQPQHF
TRBV5-1	TRBJ2-1	CASSFSGDSYNEQFF
TRBV6-5	TRBJ1-1	CASRPTGANAEAFF
TRBV28	TRBJ2-7	CASRTADWTYF
TRBV18	TRBJ2-3	CASSLDRTTDTQYF
TRBV7-9	TRBJ1-2	CASSRDRGGYTF
TRBV28	TRBJ2-7	CASKGGTPYEQYF